This T cell receptor beta chain derives from a study of blood T cell repertoires in COVID-19. Study in general: Italy, Spain and the United States were the sources of the convalescent and acute COVID-19 samples. Nucleic acid was either cDNA or gDNA, and it came from T cells, B-cell-depleted T cells, or PBMCs.

Original handling: It was from reference gene primer amplification that nucleated cell counts were estimated. Clones were read by immunoSEQ multiplex PCR, and TCRdb kept only the in-frame ones, dropping some. The DNA gave D and trimming, while V, J and clone size come from that table. The top ten hold less than 7.5% of the sample, which has under 110,000 clones, roughly 92% seen once. The V gene's germline CDR1 is MDHEN and CDR2 SYDVKM. V was shortened by 8 bases and J by 8 bases, with 19 bases between the two germline ends. The CDR3 is 14 amino acids. This chain uses TRBV28 with TRBJ2-1, with D unresolved. The sequencing input was peripheral blood. The receptor's source is a man in his fifties or sixties with active COVID-19. The chain's CDR3 is CASGGVSLHYEQFF. The CDR3, as DNA: TGTGCCAGCGGCGGAGTTTCGCTTCACTATGAGCAGTTCTTC.